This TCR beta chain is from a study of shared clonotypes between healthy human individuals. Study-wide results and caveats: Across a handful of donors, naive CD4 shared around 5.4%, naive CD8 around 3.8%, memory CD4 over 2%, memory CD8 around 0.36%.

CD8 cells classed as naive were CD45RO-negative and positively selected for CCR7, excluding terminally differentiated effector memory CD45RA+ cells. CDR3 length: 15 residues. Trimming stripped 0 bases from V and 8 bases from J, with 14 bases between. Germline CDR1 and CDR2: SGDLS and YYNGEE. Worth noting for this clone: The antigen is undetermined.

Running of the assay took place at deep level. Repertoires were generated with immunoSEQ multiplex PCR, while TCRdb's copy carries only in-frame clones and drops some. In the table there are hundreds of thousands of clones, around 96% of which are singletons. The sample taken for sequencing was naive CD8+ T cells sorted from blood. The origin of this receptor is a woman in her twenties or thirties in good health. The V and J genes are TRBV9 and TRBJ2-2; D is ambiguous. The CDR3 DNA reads TGTGCCAGCAGCGTAGTCGAGATTAGTCGAGGGGAGCTGTTTTTT. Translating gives CASSVVEISRGELFF.